This T cell receptor (beta chain) originates from a study of early stage breast cancer tumors. Study overall: Invasive lobular carcinomas made up about 30% of the 12 ER+/PR+/HER2- tumors.

Clones were read by immunoSEQ multiplex PCR, and TCRdb kept only the in-frame ones, dropping some. The repertoire has about 28,000 clones, 75% to 85% of them found once; the top ten carry roughly an eighth. In germline, CDR1 is MDHEN, CDR2 SYDVKM. The ends lost 6 bases at V and 5 bases at J; junction bases unmatched: 10. This CDR3 region has 15 residues. Overall study findings and caveats: Functional markers like CD4, CD8 and FOXP3 were missed in bulk sequencing. Enriched TCRB sequences shared across patients were mostly commonly generated sequences.

To note about this clone: Its target is not known.

The specimen was blood. The genes are TRBV28 and TRBJ2-5; 9 nucleotides match TRBD1. The sequence was collected from a person in their sixties or seventies with breast cancer. CDR3 region: CASSYERTGAETQYF. The CDR3 nucleotides read TGTGCCAGCAGCTACGAACGGACAGGGGCGGAGACCCAGTACTTC.